The 14 T cell receptor beta chains below come from one sample, sequenced in a study of human T cells and chemical hapten exposure. TCRdb re-analysed the RACE reads in MiXCR, keeping a single row per CDR3 protein. The data contain roughly 140,000 distinct CDR3 sequences, about 10% of them seen just once; the ten biggest clones take up around 1.4%. Sample time point: patch test 2, 6 weeks after DPC sensitization. Treatment in this sample: therapeutic diphenylcyclopropenone sensitization with weekly scalp DPC. Sequencing was performed on whole blood, taken in connection with sensitization to the hapten diphenylcyclopropenone (DPC). These receptors were collected from a woman between 45 and 65 years old with alopecia areata. Some clones in this sample may be carry-over from other donors' samples.

V and J are TRBV5-1 and TRBJ2-1; 11 bases are a match to TRBD1. The CDR3 has 13 residues. Germline V lookup: CDR1 SGHRS, CDR2 YFSETQ. J was trimmed by 8 bases and V by 7 bases; bases with no gene match: 5. This CDR3 is CASGQGAADEQFF. CDR3 DNA sequence: TGCGCCAGCGGACAGGGGGCAGCGGATGAGCAGTTCTTC. The full variable domain, rest sourced from reference TRBV5-1 and TRBJ2-1, is KAGVTQTPRYLIKTRGQQVTLSCSPISGHRSVSWYQQTPGQGLQFLFEYFSETQRNKGNFPGRFSGRQFSNSRSEMNVSTLELGDSALYLCASGQGAADEQFFGPGTRLTVL.

The rearrangement uses TRBV6-2 or TRBV6-3 and TRBJ2-1; possible D gene TRBD1, 6 bases. The CDR3 runs to 15 residues. V was clipped by 5 bases and J by 1 base, with 12 bases between them. CDR1 is MNHEY, CDR2 SVGEGT, per germline. The CDR3 loop reads CASSRTGTSYNEQFF. The CDR3 DNA reads as TGTGCCAGCAGTCGCACGGGGACATCCTACAATGAGCAGTTCTTC.

This clonotype was recorded at least ten times. The chain combines TRBV20-1 with TRBJ1-6; unclear D gene. Germline V lookup: CDR1 DFQATT, CDR2 SNEGSKA (reference sequence). The germline V and J ends were trimmed by 4 bases and 7 bases, with 8 bases remaining between them. The CDR3 runs 12 residues. The CDR3: CSAIGGNSPLHF. As DNA, the CDR3 is TGCAGTGCTATTGGTGGGAATTCACCCCTCCACTTT.

The chain links TRBV7-9 to TRBJ2-5; 7 nucleotides align to TRBD2. Germline-derived CDR1 and CDR2 are SEHNR and FQNEAQ (reference sequence). V was clipped by 5 bases and J by 5 bases; unmatched bases: 11. The CDR3 contains 15 residues. The CDR3 spells CASSPRLAVGETQYF. In DNA, the CDR3 is TGTGCCAGCAGCCCGAGGCTAGCGGTTGGGGAGACCCAGTACTTC.

This clonotype was seen a few times. This rearrangement joins TRBV18 to TRBJ2-7; a weak D match, TRBD2 (6 bases). The CDR3 covers 15 residues. Deletions cut 2 bases from V and 6 bases from J, with 17 bases between. Germline loops: CDR1 KGHSH, CDR2 LQKENI. CDR3 sequence: CASSPGASARVEQYF. Written as DNA, the CDR3 is TGTGCCAGCTCACCAGGGGCTAGCGCGAGGGTCGAGCAGTACTTC.

This clonotype was seen repeatedly, ten times or more. V is TRBV12-3 or TRBV12-4 and J is TRBJ2-1; TRBD1 agrees at 8 bases. The junction had 6 bases not matched to a gene; V was cut back by 4 bases and J by 7 bases. CDR3 length: 14 amino acids. The CDR3 coding sequence is TGTGCCAGCAGTTGGGGCAGGGGGCGGAATGAGCAGTTCTTC. This sequence encodes CASSWGRGRNEQFF.

The chain links TRBV28 to TRBJ2-2; TRBD1 might be the D (6 bases). The germline V gene has CDR1 MDHEN and CDR2 SYDVKM. V lost 6 bases and J 0 bases, leaving 11 bases between the germline ends. CDR3 size: 15 residues. The CDR3 coding sequence is TGTGCCAGCAGCCAACAGGGACCGAACACCGGGGAGCTGTTTTTT. Protein sequence: CASSQQGPNTGELFF.

V is TRBV20-1 and J is TRBJ2-1; 13 bases map to TRBD2. The CDR3 sequence is 19 residues long. CDR1 and CDR2 from the germline V gene are DFQATT and SNEGSKA (reference sequence). V shed 1 base, J shed 0 bases, and the junction held 9 bases outside the gene matches. The CDR3 here is CSARVEGLAGAFSYNEQFF. The CDR3 region has the DNA TGCAGTGCTAGAGTAGAAGGACTAGCGGGAGCGTTCTCCTACAATGAGCAGTTCTTC.

V usage is TRBV29-1 and J usage is TRBJ2-5; the D gene could be TRBD1 or TRBD2 (5 bases each). Germline-derived CDR1 and CDR2 are SQVTM and ANQGSEA. V lost 7 bases, J lost 4 bases, and 16 bases lay in between. The CDR3 consists of 13 residues. The CDR3 loop is CSATGTLIETQYF. CDR3 bases: TGCAGCGCAACCGGGACCCTGATAGAGACCCAGTACTTC.

Only a few counts were recorded for this clonotype. This rearrangement joins TRBV25-1 to TRBJ2-1; 14 bases line up with TRBD2. After removal of 3 bases from V and 7 bases from J, the junction contained 8 bases not matched to a gene. In germline, CDR1 is MGHDK, CDR2 SYGVNS. The CDR3 loop spans 17 amino acids. The CDR3 DNA is TGTGCCAGCAGTGACATGACTAGCGGGAGGGCCGAGAATGAGCAGTTCTTC. It yields the protein CASSDMTSGRAENEQFF.

This chain joins TRBV7-9 and TRBJ1-1; TRBD1 is a possible D gene (5 bases). Germline CDR1 SEHNR, CDR2 FQNEAQ (reference sequence). With 0 bases removed from V and 11 bases from J, the gap between germline ends came to 10 bases. The CDR3 is 12 amino acids. The CDR3 region is CASSLAEGRAFF. The CDR3 DNA reads as TGTGCCAGCAGCTTAGCGGAGGGGCGGGCTTTCTTT.

This clonotype appeared many times. The chain is built from TRBV20-1 and TRBJ2-3; TRBD1 matches 7 bases. The trim removed 4 bases at V and 2 bases at J, leaving 3 bases unmatched. This CDR3 is built from 13 residues. Germline-derived CDR1 and CDR2 are DFQATT and SNEGSKA (reference sequence). The CDR3 region is CSATGQSTDTQYF. The CDR3 DNA is TGCAGTGCTACGGGACAGTCCACAGATACGCAGTATTTT.

The genes are TRBV24-1 and TRBJ2-1; possibly TRBD1 or TRBD2 for D (5 bases each). The CDR3 length is 14 residues. The germline V gene has CDR1 KGHDR and CDR2 SFDVKD. Trimming removed 2 bases at V and 4 bases at J, with 8 bases between. For the CDR3, the DNA is TGTGCCACCAGTGATTCGGGACGTTACAATGAGCAGTTCTTC. Its protein product is CATSDSGRYNEQFF.

This clonotype has more than one count but fewer than ten. In nucleotides, the CDR3 is TGTGCCTGTAGAGCGGGGGGAGGTATCTATGGCTACACCTTC. Translated: CACRAGGGIYGYTF. The J gene is TRBJ1-2, the V gene TRBV30; maybe TRBD1 (5 bases). The V gene's germline CDR1 is GTSNPN and CDR2 SVGIG (reference sequence). The ends were cut back, 6 bases at V and 4 bases at J, with 18 bases in the middle. The CDR3 has 14 amino acids.